A selection of T cell receptor beta chains follows, all from one sample in a study of blood T cell repertoires in COVID-19. TCRdb keeps only in-frame clones here, not all; method: immunoSEQ multiplex PCR. The profile shows around 73,000 clones, 65% to 85% of them singletons. What was sequenced was peripheral blood. The receptors were gathered from a woman aged 55-70 years with acute or convalescent COVID-19. Both conserved end residues are part of each CDR3. The D gene is left open where the match is weak. Not all rows give a size; the values are once, few, many and, for expanded clones, a class.

j_gene: TRBJ2-7
len: 14
v_gene: TRBV6-5
abundance: NA
d_gene: TRBD2
CDR3nt: TGTGCCAGCAAACACAGCGGGGGTGTGTACGAGCAGTACTTC
CDR3aa: CASKHSGGVYEQYF

j_gene: TRBJ2-7
len: 17
v_gene: TRBV5-5
abundance: NA
d_gene: TRBD1
CDR3nt: TGTGCCAGCAGCAGAGGAACAGGGGCGGATGGGTCCTACGAGCAGTACTTC
CDR3aa: CASSRGTGADGSYEQYF

j_gene: TRBJ1-3
len: 14
v_gene: TRBV3-1/TRBV3-2
abundance: NA
d_gene: NA
CDR3nt: TGTGCCAGCAGCCAAGATGGGTATTCGGGCACCATATATTTT
CDR3aa: CASSQDGYSGTIYF

j_gene: TRBJ2-5
len: 16
v_gene: TRBV15
abundance: NA
d_gene: NA
CDR3nt: TGTGCCACCAGCAGTGGTTTTACCAGCGACCAAGAGACCCAGTACTTC
CDR3aa: CATSSGFTSDQETQYF

j_gene: TRBJ1-2
len: 16
v_gene: TRBV3-1/TRBV3-2
abundance: NA
d_gene: NA
CDR3nt: TGTGCCAGCAGCCAAGGCGATAGTGGTGGGGCAGGGGGCTACACCTTC
CDR3aa: CASSQGDSGGAGGYTF

j_gene: TRBJ2-1
len: 12
v_gene: TRBV9
abundance: NA
d_gene: NA
CDR3nt: TGTGCCAGCAGCGTAGAAGGCGGAAAGCAGTTCTTC
CDR3aa: CASSVEGGKQFF

j_gene: TRBJ1-6
len: 19
v_gene: TRBV6-2/TRBV6-3
abundance: NA
d_gene: NA
CDR3nt: TGTGCCAGCAGTTACTCCCCGGTCACAGCAAGCTCCTATAATTCACCCCTCCACTTT
CDR3aa: CASSYSPVTASSYNSPLHF

j_gene: TRBJ1-4
len: 15
v_gene: TRBV5-1
abundance: NA
d_gene: NA
CDR3nt: TGCGCCAGCAGCCTACAGCTCACTCCTAATGAAAAACTGTTTTTT
CDR3aa: CASSLQLTPNEKLFF

j_gene: TRBJ1-2
len: 12
v_gene: TRBV30
abundance: NA
d_gene: NA
CDR3nt: TGTGCCTGGTGGGGGGGCCGCTATGGCTACACCTTC
CDR3aa: CAWWGGRYGYTF

j_gene: TRBJ2-1
len: 15
v_gene: TRBV11-1
abundance: NA
d_gene: NA
CDR3nt: TGTGCCAGCAGCTTAGGTACCCGAACTTTCAATGAGCAGTTCTTC
CDR3aa: CASSLGTRTFNEQFF

j_gene: TRBJ2-7
len: 14
v_gene: TRBV29-1
abundance: NA
d_gene: TRBD2
CDR3nt: TGCAGCGTTGAAGTAATAGCGGGGGGTAATGAGCAGTACTTC
CDR3aa: CSVEVIAGGNEQYF

j_gene: TRBJ1-2
len: 15
v_gene: TRBV9
abundance: NA
d_gene: NA
CDR3nt: TGTGCCAGCAGCGTAGACACAGGGCGTGGGGATGGCTACACCTTC
CDR3aa: CASSVDTGRGDGYTF

j_gene: TRBJ2-7
len: 13
v_gene: TRBV3-1/TRBV3-2
abundance: NA
d_gene: NA
CDR3nt: TGTGCCAGCAGCCAAGATGCGGGTCTCGAGCAGTACTTC
CDR3aa: CASSQDAGLEQYF

j_gene: TRBJ2-1
len: 13
v_gene: TRBV19
abundance: NA
d_gene: TRBD1
CDR3nt: TGTGCCAGTAGCGACAGGGTTAAGCATGAGCAGTTCTTC
CDR3aa: CASSDRVKHEQFF

j_gene: TRBJ1-3
len: 15
v_gene: TRBV6-5
abundance: NA
d_gene: TRBD1
CDR3nt: TGTGCCAGCAGCCGACAGGGGGCGTCTGGAAACACCATATATTTT
CDR3aa: CASSRQGASGNTIYF

j_gene: TRBJ1-1
len: 13
v_gene: TRBV7-8
abundance: few
d_gene: NA
CDR3nt: TGTGCCAGCAGCCCGCGGATAAGCGCTGAAGCTTTCTTT
CDR3aa: CASSPRISAEAFF

j_gene: TRBJ1-5
len: 14
v_gene: TRBV18
abundance: NA
d_gene: NA
CDR3nt: TGTGCCAGCTCACCAAGGACTAATAATCAGCCCCAGCATTTT
CDR3aa: CASSPRTNNQPQHF

j_gene: TRBJ2-7
len: 13
v_gene: TRBV5-1
abundance: NA
d_gene: NA
CDR3nt: TGCGCCAGCAGCCCTGGGACACGGGGCGAGCAGTACTTC
CDR3aa: CASSPGTRGEQYF

j_gene: TRBJ2-1
len: 15
v_gene: TRBV2
abundance: few
d_gene: TRBD1
CDR3nt: TGTGCCAGCACCCTGGAAGGGACAGGGGGTAGTGAGCAGTTCTTC
CDR3aa: CASTLEGTGGSEQFF

j_gene: TRBJ2-2
len: 19
v_gene: TRBV5-1
abundance: few
d_gene: TRBD2
CDR3nt: TGCGCCAGCAGCCTAAAGCAGGCTAGCGGGAGAGTCTACACCGGGGAGCTGTTTTTT
CDR3aa: CASSLKQASGRVYTGELFF

j_gene: TRBJ1-6
len: 15
v_gene: TRBV27
abundance: once
d_gene: TRBD1
CDR3nt: TGTGCCAGCAGTTTATTAGGACAGGGACGTTCACCCCTCCACTTT
CDR3aa: CASSLLGQGRSPLHF

j_gene: TRBJ1-4
len: 14
v_gene: TRBV20-1
abundance: NA
d_gene: NA
CDR3nt: TGCAGTGCTAGTAGGGCAGGGGCGGGTGAAAAACTGTTTTTT
CDR3aa: CSASRAGAGEKLFF

j_gene: TRBJ1-3
len: 15
v_gene: TRBV28
abundance: NA
d_gene: NA
CDR3nt: TGTGCCAGCAGTCTCTGGCCCCAGTCTGGAAACACCATATATTTT
CDR3aa: CASSLWPQSGNTIYF

j_gene: TRBJ1-2
len: 14
v_gene: TRBV15
abundance: NA
d_gene: NA
CDR3nt: TGTGCCACCAGCAGAGAAGGGGCTAGCTATGGCTACACCTTC
CDR3aa: CATSREGASYGYTF

j_gene: TRBJ1-6
len: 14
v_gene: TRBV5-6
abundance: NA
d_gene: NA
CDR3nt: TGTGCCAGCAGGTGGAGGCAGGGGAATTCACCCCTCCACTTT
CDR3aa: CASRWRQGNSPLHF

j_gene: TRBJ2-2
len: 15
v_gene: TRBV5-1
abundance: few
d_gene: NA
CDR3nt: TGCGCCAGCAGCTTAGAGTCTTTGAACACCGGGGAGCTGTTTTTT
CDR3aa: CASSLESLNTGELFF

j_gene: TRBJ1-4
len: 14
v_gene: TRBV5-1
abundance: NA
d_gene: NA
CDR3nt: TGCGCCAGCAGCTTACAGACCTCTAATGAAAAACTGTTTTTT
CDR3aa: CASSLQTSNEKLFF

j_gene: TRBJ2-7
len: 14
v_gene: TRBV3-1/TRBV3-2
abundance: NA
d_gene: NA
CDR3nt: TGTGCCAGCACCAGACAGGCGTACTCCTACGAGCAGTACTTC
CDR3aa: CASTRQAYSYEQYF

j_gene: TRBJ1-1
len: 15
v_gene: TRBV13
abundance: NA
d_gene: TRBD1
CDR3nt: TGTGCCAGCAGCCGTTACGGGACAGTGAACACTGAAGCTTTCTTT
CDR3aa: CASSRYGTVNTEAFF

j_gene: TRBJ1-5
len: 13
v_gene: TRBV19
abundance: NA
d_gene: TRBD1
CDR3nt: TGTGCCAGTAGGCAGACAGGGACCCAGCCCCAGCATTTT
CDR3aa: CASRQTGTQPQHF

j_gene: TRBJ2-3
len: 14
v_gene: TRBV27
abundance: NA
d_gene: NA
CDR3nt: TGTGCCAGCAGTTTATCCTATAGCTCGTTTAATCCGTATTTT
CDR3aa: CASSLSYSSFNPYF

j_gene: TRBJ1-1
len: 16
v_gene: TRBV3-1/TRBV3-2
abundance: once
d_gene: TRBD1
CDR3nt: TGTGCCAGCAGCCAAGCCCGACAGGGGGCGAAGACTGAAGCTTTCTTT
CDR3aa: CASSQARQGAKTEAFF

j_gene: TRBJ1-2
len: 16
v_gene: TRBV18
abundance: once
d_gene: NA
CDR3nt: TGTGCCAGCTCATTTTCGGCGGACAGTTCTAACTATGGCTACACCTTC
CDR3aa: CASSFSADSSNYGYTF

j_gene: TRBJ2-2
len: 14
v_gene: TRBV18
abundance: NA
d_gene: TRBD1
CDR3nt: TGTGCCACCTCTGGGACAGGGTCCACCGGGGAGCTGTTTTTT
CDR3aa: CATSGTGSTGELFF

j_gene: TRBJ1-1
len: 12
v_gene: TRBV6-5
abundance: once
d_gene: NA
CDR3nt: TGTGCCAGCAGTTACGGGCAGGGAGAAGCTTTCTTT
CDR3aa: CASSYGQGEAFF

j_gene: TRBJ2-7
len: 17
v_gene: TRBV10-3
abundance: NA
d_gene: TRBD2
CDR3nt: TGTGCCATCAGTGAGTCCCCCGGGGGAGGGATAAACTACGAGCAGTACTTC
CDR3aa: CAISESPGGGINYEQYF

j_gene: TRBJ1-1
len: 14
v_gene: TRBV5-4
abundance: NA
d_gene: NA
CDR3nt: TGTGCCAGCAGCACTGACAGAAAGAACACTGAAGCTTTCTTT
CDR3aa: CASSTDRKNTEAFF

j_gene: TRBJ2-1
len: 13
v_gene: TRBV18
abundance: few
d_gene: NA
CDR3nt: TGTGCCAGCTCACGTCTCCCCTCGGATGAGCAGTTCTTC
CDR3aa: CASSRLPSDEQFF

j_gene: TRBJ1-3
len: 15
v_gene: TRBV7-2
abundance: NA
d_gene: NA
CDR3nt: TGTGCCAGCAGCTGGGACAAACAATGGGGTAACACCATATATTTT
CDR3aa: CASSWDKQWGNTIYF

j_gene: TRBJ1-2
len: 14
v_gene: TRBV10-2
abundance: NA
d_gene: NA
CDR3nt: TGCGCCAGCAGTGGAGAGGGTATGAACTATGGCTACACCTTC
CDR3aa: CASSGEGMNYGYTF

j_gene: TRBJ1-1
len: 12
v_gene: TRBV29-1
abundance: NA
d_gene: NA
CDR3nt: TGCAGCGTACTGAGGGAAGCAACTGAAGCTTTCTTT
CDR3aa: CSVLREATEAFF

j_gene: TRBJ2-7
len: 15
v_gene: TRBV5-5
abundance: NA
d_gene: TRBD2
CDR3nt: TGTGCCAGCAGCCCGGGGACTAGCGATCTCTACGAGCAGTACTTC
CDR3aa: CASSPGTSDLYEQYF

j_gene: TRBJ1-5
len: 12
v_gene: TRBV19
abundance: NA
d_gene: NA
CDR3nt: TGTGCCAGTCAATCAGGGAATCAGCCCCAGCATTTT
CDR3aa: CASQSGNQPQHF

j_gene: TRBJ2-7
len: 15
v_gene: TRBV7-6
abundance: NA
d_gene: TRBD2
CDR3nt: TGTGCCAGCAGCTCCCAGGCCGGGACTACCTACGAGCAGTACTTC
CDR3aa: CASSSQAGTTYEQYF

j_gene: TRBJ2-1
len: 15
v_gene: TRBV7-6
abundance: NA
d_gene: TRBD2
CDR3nt: TGTGCCAGCAGCTCGACTAGCGGGGTGTTCAATGAGCAGTTCTTC
CDR3aa: CASSSTSGVFNEQFF

j_gene: TRBJ1-3
len: 14
v_gene: TRBV6-5
abundance: NA
d_gene: NA
CDR3nt: TGTGCCAGCCAGCGATCTGGCACTGGAAACACCATATATTTT
CDR3aa: CASQRSGTGNTIYF

j_gene: TRBJ2-3
len: 13
v_gene: TRBV9
abundance: NA
d_gene: NA
CDR3nt: TGTGCCAGCAGCGTAGCCGACCAGGGTACGCAGTATTTT
CDR3aa: CASSVADQGTQYF

j_gene: TRBJ1-1
len: 11
v_gene: TRBV20-1
abundance: NA
d_gene: NA
CDR3nt: TGCAGTGCTCTTCCAGGACAGTCGGCTTTCTTT
CDR3aa: CSALPGQSAFF